These 7 T cell receptor beta chains originate from one sample sequenced in a study of radiotherapy plus CTLA-4 blockade in lung cancer. TCRdb's copy holds only in-frame clones and misses some; the assay was immunoSEQ multiplex PCR. The sample yields approximately 80,000 clones, 84% seen once. This specimen consisted of peripheral blood, obtained from a patient treated with radiotherapy plus ipilimumab. The receptors shown here come from a human donor with non-small cell lung cancer who had stable disease on radiotherapy plus ipilimumab.

V gene TRBV5-1 combines with J gene TRBJ2-3, with D unclear. Germline V CDR1 and CDR2: SGHRS, YFSETQ. Trimming took 1 base from V and 4 from J, leaving 13 bases between them. The CDR3 totals 15 residues. The CDR3 region is CASSLQDPEADTQYF. The CDR3 DNA follows: TGCGCCAGCAGCTTGCAGGACCCTGAGGCAGATACGCAGTATTTT.

V usage is TRBV28 and J usage is TRBJ1-5, with D possibly matching TRBD1 (6 bases). Germline CDR1 MDHEN, CDR2 SYDVKM. The CDR3 totals 15 residues. Deletions cut 6 bases from V and 2 bases from J, with 14 bases between. DNA for the CDR3: TGTGCCAGCAGCACCGCGGACAGCCGCAATCAGCCCCAGCATTTT. Protein product: CASSTADSRNQPQHF.

V gene TRBV9 combines with J gene TRBJ2-7; no definite D call. V was trimmed by 3 bases and J by 2 bases, leaving 15 bases between them. The CDR3 totals 15 residues. Germline values: CDR1 SGDLS, CDR2 YYNGEE. The CDR3 bases are TGTGCCAGCAGCGCTCGACCGCCATGGGCCTACGAGCAGTACTTC. Its translation: CASSARPPWAYEQYF.

This clone was picked up one time. This chain uses TRBV5-1 with TRBJ2-2; D is undetermined. The V end lost 2 bases, the J end lost 5 bases, and 10 bases lay between the germline ends. This CDR3 region has 14 residues. Germline V CDR1 and CDR2: SGHRS, YFSETQ. The CDR3 here is CASSFTPGTGELFF. For the CDR3, the DNA is TGCGCCAGCAGCTTTACCCCCGGGACCGGGGAGCTGTTTTTT.

The chain links TRBV2 to TRBJ2-1, with unresolved D. CDR3 size: 11 residues. V was trimmed by 8 bases and J by 4 bases, leaving 6 bases between them. Germline lookup yields CDR1 SNHLY and CDR2 FYNNEI. The CDR3 DNA follows: TGTGCCAGCCGGGCATACAATGAGCAGTTCTTC. Its protein is CASRAYNEQFF.

The chain carries TRBV6-5 and TRBJ2-2, with TRBD2 identical over 8 bases. The CDR3 is made up of 13 amino acids. The V and J ends lost 11 bases and 4 bases, in that order; junction bases with no gene match: 6. The germline CDR1 and CDR2 sequences are MNHEY and SVGAGI. The CDR3, as DNA: TGTGCCGTTCTCCGGGGGGGCACCGGGGAGCTGTTTTTT. It is translated as CAVLRGGTGELFF.

The chain carries TRBV29-1 and TRBJ1-4; tentatively, D is TRBD1 (6 bases). Trimming shortened V by 4 bases and J by 3 bases, and 12 bases separated the two germline ends. This CDR3 is 14 amino acids long. Per germline, CDR1 SQVTM and CDR2 ANQGSEA. The CDR3 region is CSVVRQAANEKLFF. The CDR3 DNA reads TGCAGCGTTGTAAGACAGGCGGCTAATGAAAAACTGTTTTTT.